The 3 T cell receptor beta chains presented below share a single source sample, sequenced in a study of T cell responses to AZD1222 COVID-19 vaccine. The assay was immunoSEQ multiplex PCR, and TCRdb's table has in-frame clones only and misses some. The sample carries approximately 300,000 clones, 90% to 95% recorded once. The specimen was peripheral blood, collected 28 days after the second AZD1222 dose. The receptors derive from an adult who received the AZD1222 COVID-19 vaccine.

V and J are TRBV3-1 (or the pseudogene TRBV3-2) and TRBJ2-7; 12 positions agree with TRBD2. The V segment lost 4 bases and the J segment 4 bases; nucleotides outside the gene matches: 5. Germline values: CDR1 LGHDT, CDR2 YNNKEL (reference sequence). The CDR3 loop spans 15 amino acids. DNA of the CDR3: TGTGCCAGCAGCCGGACTAGCGGGACCTCTTACGAGCAGTACTTC. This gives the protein CASSRTSGTSYEQYF.

The CDR3 DNA sequence: TGTGCCAGCAGTTTACGTCGTGCCGACTATGGCTACACCTTC. Translated, it gives CASSLRRADYGYTF. V is TRBV28 and J is TRBJ1-2; the D is unclear. CDR1 and CDR2 from the germline V gene are MDHEN and SYDVKM. This CDR3 spans 14 amino acids. V was clipped by 2 bases and J by 3 bases, with 10 bases between them.

CDR3 DNA: TGTGCCTGCCGGGACAGGAGCTACGAGCAGTACTTC. Translating gives CACRDRSYEQYF. The chain joins TRBV30 to TRBJ2-7, with TRBD1 identical over 8 bases. This CDR3 contains 12 residues. J gave up 3 bases and V 6 bases, and 4 bases lay outside the gene matches. The germline V gene encodes CDR1 GTSNPN and CDR2 SVGIG (reference sequence).